This is a list of T cell receptor beta chains from one sample in a study of blood T cell repertoires in COVID-19. Generated by immunoSEQ multiplex PCR, the TCRdb table keeps only in-frame clones and is missing some. The sample shows about 50,000 clones, 86% of them seen only once. What was sequenced was peripheral blood. These receptors all come from an older woman with acute or convalescent COVID-19. CDR3s include the opening cysteine and the closing phenylalanine or tryptophan. D genes are given only for firm matches. The listing skips clone size in some rows; elsewhere it reads once, few, many or a size class.

V,D,size,J,DNA,CDR3
TRBV4-1,-,-,TRBJ2-3,TGCGCCAGCAGCCAAGCCGAACTATTAGGAGATACGCAGTATTTT,CASSQAELLGDTQYF
TRBV19,-,-,TRBJ1-1,TGTGCCAGTACCCCTTACATGAACACTGAAGCTTTCTTT,CASTPYMNTEAFF
TRBV21-1,-,-,TRBJ2-7,TGTGCCAGCAGCAAAACCCAACAGGATTCCTTTGCCTACGAGCAGTACTTC,CASSKTQQDSFAYEQYF
TRBV7-2,TRBD1,-,TRBJ1-2,TGTGCCAGCAGCTCGCGACAGGGAACGGATGGCTACACCTTC,CASSSRQGTDGYTF
TRBV5-5,-,-,TRBJ1-4,TGTGCCAGCAGCTTTACCGGAGGGGAAAAACTGTTTTTT,CASSFTGGEKLFF
TRBV3-1/TRBV3-2,TRBD2,-,TRBJ2-1,TGTGCCAGCAGTCCCACTAGCGGGGGGTACTACAATGAGCAGTTCTTC,CASSPTSGGYYNEQFF
TRBV15,-,-,TRBJ1-4,TGTGCCACCAGCAGAGAGAGGGATACAGGGGAAAAACTGTTTTTT,CATSRERDTGEKLFF
TRBV24-1,TRBD2,-,TRBJ2-3,TGTGCCACCAGTGATGCCTCAGGGACTAGCGGCACAGATACGCAGTATTTT,CATSDASGTSGTDTQYF
TRBV28,TRBD2,-,TRBJ2-7,TGTGCCAGCACCGTCGAGCGGGGGGCCTACGAGCAGTACTTC,CASTVERGAYEQYF
TRBV25-1,-,-,TRBJ1-1,TGTGCCAGCGGTGTCGTTAAGCAACAGGAAAAGAACACTGAAGCTTTCTTT,CASGVVKQQEKNTEAFF
TRBV3-1/TRBV3-2,-,-,TRBJ2-3,TGTGCCAGTACCCCCGCGGCTAGCACAGATACGCAGTATTTT,CASTPAASTDTQYF
TRBV6-1,TRBD1,-,TRBJ2-7,TGTGCCAGCAGTGAAGTTTCCCGGACAGGGAGCTACGAGCAGTACTTC,CASSEVSRTGSYEQYF
TRBV12-5,TRBD1,-,TRBJ1-1,TGTGCTAGTGGTCCGACGGGACAGCTTCCGGAAGCTTTCTTT,CASGPTGQLPEAFF
TRBV13,TRBD2,-,TRBJ2-5,TGTGCCAGCAGCTTAAGCGGGGGGCTGGAGACCCAGTACTTC,CASSLSGGLETQYF
TRBV2,-,-,TRBJ2-7,TGTGCCAGCAACCGACAGGGGCGTAGCGGGAGCCACGAGCAGTACTTC,CASNRQGRSGSHEQYF
TRBV3-1/TRBV3-2,-,-,TRBJ2-7,TGTGCCAGCAGCCAACCGCGGGGTACGGTGAACTTC,CASSQPRGTVNF
TRBV11-1,-,-,TRBJ1-1,TGTGCCAGCAGCTTCGAAACAGGGAAAACTTCTGAAGCTTTCTTT,CASSFETGKTSEAFF
TRBV6-5,-,once,TRBJ1-3,TGTGCCAGCAGACAGACCTTCTCTGGAAACACCATATATTTT,CASRQTFSGNTIYF
TRBV12-3/TRBV12-4,-,-,TRBJ1-1,TGTGCCAGCAGTCCTGACGGGGTTCGGGCTTTCTTT,CASSPDGVRAFF
TRBV7-2,TRBD1,-,TRBJ2-3,TGTGCCAGCAGCTTTAGGGGGCTAGATACGCAGTATTTT,CASSFRGLDTQYF
TRBV7-8,-,medium-sized,TRBJ1-3,TGTGCCAGCAGCTTAGGGGACAACCGGGGCACCATATATTTT,CASSLGDNRGTIYF
TRBV28,TRBD1,-,TRBJ1-5,TGTGCCAGCAGTTTATGGGGACAGGGGATTCAGCCCCAGCATTTT,CASSLWGQGIQPQHF
TRBV29-1,-,-,TRBJ1-1,TGCAGCGTTGAAGACGCCCGGACTGAAGCTTTCTTT,CSVEDARTEAFF
TRBV27,TRBD1,-,TRBJ1-2,TGTGCCAGCAGTCCTCTCCAGGGGGCCTATGGCTACACCTTC,CASSPLQGAYGYTF
TRBV9,-,-,TRBJ2-7,TGTGCCAGCAGCGTGCAGACAGTTCCATCCTACGAGCAGTACTTC,CASSVQTVPSYEQYF
TRBV29-1,-,few,TRBJ1-4,TGCAGCACCTCCTTGGGAGTTAATGAAAAACTGTTTTTT,CSTSLGVNEKLFF
TRBV6-1,-,-,TRBJ2-2,TGTGCCAGCAGTGAACTGAGCGGCAACACCGGGGAGCTGTTTTTT,CASSELSGNTGELFF
TRBV28,TRBD1,-,TRBJ1-6,TGTGCCAGCAGTTTGCTGCTTTCGGACAGGGGGAGTTCACCCCTCCACTTT,CASSLLLSDRGSSPLHF